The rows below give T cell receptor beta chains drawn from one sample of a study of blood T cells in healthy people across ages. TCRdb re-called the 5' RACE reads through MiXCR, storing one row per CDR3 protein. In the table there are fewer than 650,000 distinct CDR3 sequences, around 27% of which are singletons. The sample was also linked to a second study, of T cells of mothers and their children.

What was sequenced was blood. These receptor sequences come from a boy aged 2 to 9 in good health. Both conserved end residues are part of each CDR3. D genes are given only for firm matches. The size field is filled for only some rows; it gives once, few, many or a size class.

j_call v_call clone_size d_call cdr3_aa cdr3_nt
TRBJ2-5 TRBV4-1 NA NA CASSHTPPGHQETQYF TGCGCCAGCAGCCACACCCCCCCGGGACACCAAGAGACCCAGTACTTC
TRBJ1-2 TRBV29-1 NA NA CSVDRRDGGYTF TGCAGCGTTGATAGACGGGACGGTGGCTACACCTTC
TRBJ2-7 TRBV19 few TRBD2 CASSIDISGIYEQYF TGTGCCAGTAGTATCGATATTAGCGGGATATACGAGCAGTACTTC
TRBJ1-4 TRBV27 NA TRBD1 CASSRAGTAKLFF TGTGCCAGCAGTAGAGCCGGGACAGCAAAACTGTTTTTT
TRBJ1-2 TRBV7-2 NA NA CASSLEVKESGYTF TGTGCCAGCAGCTTAGAGGTTAAGGAGTCTGGCTACACCTTC
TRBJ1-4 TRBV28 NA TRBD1 CASSRGTAEWSATNEKLFF TGTGCCAGCAGCCGAGGGACAGCCGAGTGGTCAGCAACTAATGAAAAACTGTTTTTT
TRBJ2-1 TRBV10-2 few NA CASSIKESNEQFF TGCGCCAGCAGCATAAAGGAAAGCAATGAGCAGTTCTTC
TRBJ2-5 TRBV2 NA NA CASSERTGKETQYF TGTGCCAGCAGTGAACGGACTGGAAAAGAGACCCAGTACTTC
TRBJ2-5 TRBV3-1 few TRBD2 CASSQPGTSDQETQYF TGTGCCAGCAGCCAACCCGGGACTAGCGACCAAGAGACCCAGTACTTC
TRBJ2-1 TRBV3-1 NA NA CASSQGDWNNEQFF TGTGCCAGCAGCCAGGGGGACTGGAACAATGAGCAGTTCTTC
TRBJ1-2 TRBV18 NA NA CASSPLGGWHMYGYTF TGTGCCAGCTCACCACTAGGAGGGTGGCACATGTATGGCTACACCTTC
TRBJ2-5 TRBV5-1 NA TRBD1 CASSLGPGQEQETQYF TGCGCCAGCAGCTTGGGCCCGGGACAGGAGCAAGAGACCCAGTACTTC
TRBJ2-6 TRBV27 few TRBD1 CASRGTGSGANVLTF TGTGCCAGCAGAGGGACAGGCTCTGGGGCCAACGTCCTGACTTTC
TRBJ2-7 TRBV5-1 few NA CASSSSRDTYEQYF TGCGCCAGCAGCTCGAGCCGGGACACCTACGAGCAGTACTTC
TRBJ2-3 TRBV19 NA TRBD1 CASTLTGGADTQYF TGTGCCAGTACCTTGACAGGGGGGGCAGATACGCAGTATTTT
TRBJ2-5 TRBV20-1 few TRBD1 CSARDLTGAIQETQYF TGCAGTGCTAGAGATCTTACAGGGGCCATCCAAGAGACCCAGTACTTC
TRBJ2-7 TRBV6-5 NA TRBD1 CASSPLGTGVEQYF TGTGCCAGCAGTCCCCTAGGGACAGGGGTCGAGCAGTACTTC
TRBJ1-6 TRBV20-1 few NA CSARKGGEGSPLHF TGCAGTGCTAGAAAAGGGGGAGAGGGTTCACCCCTCCACTTT
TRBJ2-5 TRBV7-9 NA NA CASSFGPIQETQYF TGTGCCAGCAGCTTTGGGCCAATCCAAGAGACCCAGTACTTC
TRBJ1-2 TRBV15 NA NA CATKGREGDGYTF TGTGCCACCAAGGGCAGGGAGGGTGATGGCTACACCTTC
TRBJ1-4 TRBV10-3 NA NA CVSRDGNEKLFF TGTGTCAGCCGGGACGGTAATGAAAAACTGTTTTTT
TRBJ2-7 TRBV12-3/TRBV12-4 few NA CASTSDSGPLPPYEQYF TGTGCCAGCACCTCGGACAGCGGTCCTCTTCCCCCCTACGAGCAGTACTTC
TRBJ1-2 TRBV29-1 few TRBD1 CNVEAGGYGYTF TGCAACGTTGAGGCAGGGGGCTATGGCTACACCTTC
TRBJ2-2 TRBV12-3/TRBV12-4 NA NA CASRLYGGELFF TGTGCCAGCAGGTTATACGGCGGGGAGCTGTTTTTT
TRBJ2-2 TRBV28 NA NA CASTQVDTGELFF TGTGCCAGCACACAGGTGGACACCGGGGAGCTGTTTTTT
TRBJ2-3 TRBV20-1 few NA CSASSLTSTDTQYF TGCAGTGCTAGTTCACTAACTAGCACAGATACGCAGTATTTT
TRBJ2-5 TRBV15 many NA CATSGRWQETQYF TGTGCCACCAGCGGAAGGTGGCAAGAGACCCAGTACTTC
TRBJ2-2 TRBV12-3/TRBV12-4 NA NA CAGSLDLGRIYSGELFF TGTGCCGGCAGTCTTGACTTAGGCAGGATCTATTCCGGGGAGCTGTTTTTT
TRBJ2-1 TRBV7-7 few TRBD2 CASGRSHASGRAAYNEQFF TGTGCCAGCGGAAGGTCGCATGCTAGCGGGAGGGCCGCCTACAATGAGCAGTTCTTC
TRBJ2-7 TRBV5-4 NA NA CASSARGGGYEQYF TGTGCCAGCAGCGCCCGGGGAGGGGGCTACGAGCAGTACTTC
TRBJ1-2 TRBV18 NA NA CASSPRTELYGYTF TGTGCCAGCTCACCGCGGACAGAGCTCTATGGCTACACCTTC
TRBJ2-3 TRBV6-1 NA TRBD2 CASRKRTSETDTQYF TGTGCCAGCCGAAAACGGACTAGCGAAACAGATACGCAGTATTTT
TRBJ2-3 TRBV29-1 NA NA CSVDEGDTQYF TGCAGCGTTGATGAGGGGGATACGCAGTATTTT
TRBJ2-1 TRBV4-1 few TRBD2 CASSQDPAGVALNEQFF TGCGCCAGCAGCCAAGATCCGGCGGGGGTAGCTCTCAATGAGCAGTTCTTC
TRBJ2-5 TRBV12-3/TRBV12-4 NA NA CASSRAGLEEQTQYF TGTGCCAGCAGCAGAGCGGGCCTGGAGGAGCAGACCCAGTACTTC
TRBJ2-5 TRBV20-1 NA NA CSARVSGYQGTQYF TGCAGTGCTAGAGTGAGCGGGTACCAAGGGACCCAGTACTTC
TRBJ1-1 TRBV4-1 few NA CASSQEGGRGAHTEAFF TGCGCCAGCAGCCAAGAGGGGGGTAGAGGCGCCCACACTGAAGCTTTCTTT
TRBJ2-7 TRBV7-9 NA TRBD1 CASSLVMGQIYEQYF TGTGCCAGCAGCTTAGTTATGGGACAGATTTACGAGCAGTACTTC
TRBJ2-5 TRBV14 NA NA CASSRRDSRKTQYF TGTGCCAGCAGCCGGAGGGATTCGAGGAAGACCCAGTACTTC
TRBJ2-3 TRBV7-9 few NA CASSLSYGTDTQYF TGTGCCAGCAGCTTAAGTTACGGCACAGATACGCAGTATTTT
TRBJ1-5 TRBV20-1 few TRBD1 CSASQGASQPQHF TGCAGTGCTAGCCAGGGGGCGAGTCAGCCCCAGCATTTT
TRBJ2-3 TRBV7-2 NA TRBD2 CASRRPGTSGSYTQYF TGTGCCAGCAGACGCCCCGGGACTAGCGGGAGTTATACGCAGTATTTT